These 25 T cell receptor beta chains were all obtained from the same sample, sequenced in a study of cytomegalovirus exposure and HLA in healthy donors. Use of 60 Vbeta and 13 Jbeta primers characterized the PCR. Generated by immunoSEQ multiplex PCR, the TCRdb table keeps only in-frame clones and is missing some. The repertoire holds 180,000 or so clones, with roughly 77% as singletons. Sequencing was done on a sample of PBMCs. These receptor sequences come from a woman in her 30s in good health and CMV-seropositive.

A single count supports this clone. The chain uses TRBV27 and TRBJ1-2; TRBD1 is a possible D gene (5 bases). Trimming removed 6 bases from V and 8 bases from J, with 16 bases in between. Germline loops: CDR1 MNHEY, CDR2 SMNVEV (reference sequence). The CDR3 spans 13 residues. CDR3 sequence reads: CASSPGHPWGYTF. DNA for the CDR3: TGTGCCAGCAGCCCAGGACACCCTTGGGGCTACACCTTC.

Concerning this clone itself: The junction departs from germline at one end; a sequencing error may be responsible. The gene calls are TRBV29-1 and TRBJ2-4, with TRBD2 matching 7 bases. The length of the CDR3 is 15 residues. Germline V gene sequence: CDR1 SQVTM, CDR2 ANQGSEA. As DNA, the CDR3 is TGCAGCGTCGGGCTGACCGGGGGGAGGGGAAACATTCAGTGCTTC. Protein sequence: CSVGLTGGRGNIQCF.

The chain recombines TRBV7-8 with TRBJ2-1; perhaps TRBD1 as D (6 bases). This CDR3 contains 17 residues. Trimming took 5 bases from V and 5 from J, leaving 22 bases between them. Germline V gene sequence: CDR1 SGHVS, CDR2 FQNEAQ. The CDR3 nucleotides read TGTGCCAGCAGCCCCATGTGGGGGCCGATCGTCGACAATGAGCAGTTCTTC. Amino acid sequence: CASSPMWGPIVDNEQFF.

The V and J genes are TRBV10-1 and TRBJ2-2; D is ambiguous. The germline gives CDR1 WNHNN, CDR2 SYGVQD (reference sequence). The CDR3 spans 14 residues. V lost 6 bases and J 1 base, leaving 9 bases between the germline ends. The CDR3 DNA follows: TGCGCCAGCAGAGAGAACGGGAACACCGGGGAGCTGTTTTTT. Translation: CASRENGNTGELFF.

The rearrangement links TRBV27 to TRBJ1-6; D is perhaps TRBD1 (6 bases). The CDR3 sequence is 14 residues long. Trimming removed 3 bases at V and 7 bases at J, with 10 bases between. Per the germline V gene, CDR1 is MNHEY and CDR2 is SMNVEV (reference sequence). The CDR3: CASSFSQGNSPLHF. The CDR3 coding sequence is TGTGCCAGCAGTTTTAGCCAGGGGAATTCACCCCTCCACTTT.

The rearrangement links TRBV4-3 to TRBJ2-3; D possibly corresponds to TRBD1 (6 bases). The CDR3 totals 15 residues. Germline V gives CDR1 LGHNA, CDR2 YSLEER. Trimming took off 0 bases at V and 8 bases at J, with 15 bases between the two ends. CDR3 coding DNA: TGCGCCAGCAGCCAAGATGAACAGGGTTATGGTACGCAGTATTTT. This encodes CASSQDEQGYGTQYF.

This clone was seen once. The rearrangement uses TRBV6-1 and TRBJ1-3; D gene ambiguous. The CDR3 loop spans 12 amino acids. Germline V lookup: CDR1 MNHNS, CDR2 SASEGT. V lost 6 bases to trimming and J lost 4 bases, with 7 bases between them. The CDR3 DNA reads as TGTGCCAGCAGGACTTGGGGAAACACCATATATTTT. This encodes CASRTWGNTIYF.

Notes on this clone: At one end the junction does not follow the germline gene, possibly because of a read error. The rearrangement uses TRBV5-1 and TRBJ2-7; 9 nucleotides line up with TRBD1. The germline gives CDR1 SGHRS, CDR2 YFSETQ. The CDR3 runs to 14 residues. In DNA form, the CDR3 reads TGCGCCAGCAGCTTCCCCGGACAGGGGTACGGGCAGTACTTC. This sequence encodes CASSFPGQGYGQYF.

Points on this clone: At one end, the junction sequence differs from germline, possibly due to a read error. The chain uses TRBV4-3 and TRBJ1-1; D not certain. CDR1 and CDR2 from the germline V gene are LGHNA and YSLEER. This CDR3 is built from 14 residues. The CDR3 sequence: CASSQDSGSGLRLF. The CDR3, as DNA: TGCGCCAGCAGCCAAGACTCCGGGTCCGGGTTAAGGCTCTTT.

The chain carries TRBV7-9 and TRBJ2-1, with 8 bases fitting TRBD2. This CDR3 has 16 amino acids. With 1 base clipped from V and 5 bases from J, the junction kept 7 bases outside the gene matches. CDR1 and CDR2 (germline): SEHNR, FQNEAQ (reference sequence). This CDR3 reads CASSLGVSGDNNEQFF. The CDR3 DNA reads TGTGCCAGCAGCTTAGGCGTTAGCGGGGATAACAATGAGCAGTTCTTC.

The V and J genes are TRBV4-1 and TRBJ2-7, with TRBD2 matching 11 bases. V shed 1 base, J shed 6 bases, and the junction held 14 bases outside the gene matches. Germline CDR1 and CDR2: MGHRA and YSYEKL. This CDR3 is built from 18 residues. Here the CDR3 DNA reads TGCGCCAGCAGCCAAGTTGGGCTAGCGGGGGGCTCGAGCGTCGAGCAGTACTTC. Amino acids: CASSQVGLAGGSSVEQYF.

The chain recombines TRBV7-2 with TRBJ2-3; D possibly corresponds to TRBD2 (6 bases). V was clipped by 6 bases and J by 11 bases, with 27 bases between them. Germline V gene sequence: CDR1 SGHTA, CDR2 FQGNSA. The CDR3 runs 16 residues. For the CDR3, the DNA is TGTGCCAGCAGGCCCCCCGCCGCATCGGGGGACCCCGGGCAGTATTTT. Its translation: CASRPPAASGDPGQYF. Full variable domain (rest looked up from reference TRBV7-2 and TRBJ2-3): GAGVSQSPSNKVTEKGKDVELRCDPISGHTALYWYRQSLGQGLEFLIYFQGNSAPDKSGLPSDRFSAERTGGSVSTLTIQRTQQEDSAVYLCASRPPAASGDPGQYFGPGTRLTVL.

This chain uses TRBV23-1 with TRBJ1-6, with D tentatively TRBD1 (6 bases). TRBV23-1 is an ORF; its function is uncertain. The CDR3 contains 13 residues. Trimming cost V 4 bases and J 8 bases, with 9 bases left between them. The CDR3 sequence: CASSPYRDSPLHF. CDR3 DNA: TGCGCCAGCAGTCCTTACAGGGATTCACCCCTCCACTTT.

This sequence joins TRBV5-1 and TRBJ2-6; D remains unclear. The CDR3 runs to 20 residues. V was clipped by 0 bases and J by 0 bases, with 19 bases between them. Germline-derived CDR1 and CDR2 are SGHRS and YFSETQ. CDR3 nucleotides: TGCGCCAGCAGCTTGGAGTCTGCGAGGAAGCGTAGCTCTGGGGCCAACGTCCTGACTTTC. Encoded protein: CASSLESARKRSSGANVLTF.

The chain couples TRBV6-1 to TRBJ1-6; 7 bases line up with TRBD1. V lost 3 bases and J lost 4; bases outside the gene matches: 6. CDR3 size: 16 residues. The germline gives CDR1 MNHNS, CDR2 SASEGT. CDR3 residues: CASSEDRSGYNSPLHF. The CDR3 DNA reads as TGTGCCAGCAGTGAGGACAGGTCCGGATATAATTCACCCCTCCACTTT.

In DNA, the CDR3 is TGCGCCAGCAGCTTGGATGCAGAAGAGACCCAGTACTTC. It encodes CASSLDAEETQYF. The V and J genes are TRBV5-1 and TRBJ2-5; no reliable D call. The V gene's germline CDR1 is SGHRS and CDR2 YFSETQ. The CDR3 covers 13 residues. V shed 0 bases and J shed 3 bases, with 6 bases lying between them.

V usage is TRBV9 and J usage is TRBJ2-2, with TRBD2 as a possible D gene (5 bases). V lost 4 bases and J 0 bases, leaving 10 bases between the germline ends. CDR1 and CDR2 from the germline V gene are SGDLS and YYNGEE. The CDR3 extends over 15 amino acids. The chain's CDR3 is CASSRGSSNTGELFF. The DNA of the CDR3 is TGTGCCAGCAGCAGAGGGTCGTCGAACACCGGGGAGCTGTTTTTT.

The chain joins TRBV15 to TRBJ1-1, with D unclear. Germline-derived CDR1 and CDR2 are LNHNV and YYDKDF (reference sequence). V lost 3 bases and J lost 1, with 9 bases in between. The CDR3 consists of 14 residues. The CDR3 loop is CATSRARGNTEAFF. CDR3 DNA: TGTGCCACCAGCAGGGCCCGGGGGAACACTGAAGCTTTCTTT.

The V call is TRBV11-2, the J call TRBJ2-5; D possibly corresponds to TRBD2 (6 bases). The CDR3 extends over 15 amino acids. Germline values: CDR1 SGHAT, CDR2 FQNNGV. V was shortened by 5 bases and J by 3 bases, with 16 bases between the two germline ends. CDR3 sequence: CASSPGTALEETQYF. CDR3 bases: TGTGCCAGCAGCCCAGGGACTGCCCTAGAAGAGACCCAGTACTTC.

This clone came up a few times. The gene calls are TRBV27 and TRBJ1-1; TRBD1 might be the D (6 bases). CDR3 length: 16 amino acids. Germline V gives CDR1 MNHEY, CDR2 SMNVEV (reference sequence). The V and J ends lost 6 bases and 1 base respectively, with 18 bases between them. The CDR3 DNA reads as TGTGCCAGCAGCCGCCGGCCAGGGGCCCCGAACACTGAAGCTTTCTTT. Its protein product is CASSRRPGAPNTEAFF.

This clone was seen a handful of times. The rearrangement links TRBV9 to TRBJ2-2, with 8 nucleotides matching TRBD2. Germline CDR1 is SGDLS and CDR2 is YYNGEE. The junction had 4 bases not matched to a gene; V was cut back by 4 bases and J by 2 bases. The CDR3 is 15 amino acids. The CDR3 DNA reads as TGTGCCAGCAGCCCGGGGGGGTATAACACCGGGGAGCTGTTTTTT. Its protein is CASSPGGYNTGELFF.

The genes are TRBV6-6 and TRBJ2-2, with D perhaps matching TRBD1 (6 bases). Trimming cost V 8 bases and J 5 bases, with 18 bases left between them. This CDR3 contains 15 residues. Germline values: CDR1 MNHNY, CDR2 SVGAGI (reference sequence). CDR3 sequence reads: CASGSGARGTGELFF. DNA of the CDR3: TGTGCCAGCGGATCAGGGGCCCGAGGAACCGGGGAGCTGTTTTTT.

V and J are TRBV6-1 and TRBJ1-4, with 9 bases matching TRBD1. Germline V gene data show CDR1 as MNHNS and CDR2 as SASEGT. V gave up 6 bases and J gave up 8 bases; unmatched junction bases: 10. The CDR3 length is 15 residues. In nucleotides, the CDR3 is TGTGCCAGCAGGGACCGGGGGACAGGGAACGAAAAACTGTTTTTT. Protein: CASRDRGTGNEKLFF.

The chain uses TRBV11-2 and TRBJ2-7; TRBD1 matches at 9 bases. Germline V gene lookup returns CDR1 SGHAT and CDR2 FQNNGV. The CDR3 sequence is 15 residues long. Trimming removed 4 bases from V and 2 bases from J; junction bases left unmatched: 6. CDR3 protein: CASSSPGQGPYEQYF. In DNA, the CDR3 is TGTGCCAGCAGCTCTCCGGGACAGGGACCCTACGAGCAGTACTTC.

The chain carries TRBV2 and TRBJ1-6; TRBD1 agrees at 7 bases. Per germline, CDR1 SNHLY and CDR2 FYNNEI. CDR3 length: 16 amino acids. V gave up 6 bases and J gave up 0 bases; unmatched junction bases: 5. The CDR3 here is CASRATGFSYNSPLHF. In nucleotides, the CDR3 is TGTGCCAGCAGAGCGACAGGGTTCTCCTATAATTCACCCCTCCACTTT.